This TCR beta chain was documented in a study of beta chain features in type 1 diabetes. Broader study findings: TCRB CDR3s from Type 1 diabetes patients were moderately but significantly shorter in all four CD4+ subsets.

With 1 base clipped from V and 2 bases from J, the junction kept 14 bases outside the gene matches. Germline V gene data show CDR1 as LGHNA and CDR2 as YNFKEQ. The CDR3 sequence is 18 residues long. As every portion of the isolated RNA was reverse transcribed, the sequencing read expressed TCRB transcripts. Using immunoSEQ multiplex PCR, the repertoire was profiled, and TCRdb retains in-frame clones only, with some absent. The sample records 40,000 to 55,000 clones, 35% to 55% being singletons. Details on this clone: The antigen is undetermined.

The chain combines TRBV4-2 with TRBJ2-7; 7 bases fit TRBD1. The receptor's source is a man younger than 45 with type 1 diabetes. Source material: stem cell memory CD4+ T cells from blood. Here the CDR3 reads CASSQAHALGTVAYEQYF. The CDR3 DNA is TGTGCCAGCAGCCAAGCCCACGCACTCGGGACAGTAGCCTACGAGCAGTACTTC.